This T cell receptor (beta chain) was sequenced for a study of T-cell memory formation after mild COVID-19. Study overall: TCR clusters were mostly donor specific. Points from the study as a whole: Clones contracting over day 15 to 85 were CD4/CD8 balanced, with later expanders leaning CD4+.

Trimming pared 3 bases from V and 8 bases from J, leaving 13 bases between. Germline CDR1 is MDHEN and CDR2 is SYDVKM. The CDR3 has 13 residues. This clonotype showed up just a few times. Its matching antigen is unknown. TCRdb re-derived calls from the 5' RACE reads in MiXCR, one entry per CDR3 protein. The data show over 300,000 distinct CDR3 sequences, with 20% to 25% seen just once and around 23% held by the top ten. The V gene is TRBV28, the J gene TRBJ1-2, with a tentative D call TRBD1 (5 bases). The specimen sequenced was PBMCs or a T cell subset sorted from them (not recorded which). The TCR comes from a man younger than 35 who had mild COVID-19 (a few samples of this study predate the infection). Cell type and time point are not known. CDR3 sequence reads: CASSLQGRGGYTF. CDR3 in DNA: TGTGCCAGCAGTTTGCAGGGTCGGGGAGGCTACACCTTC.